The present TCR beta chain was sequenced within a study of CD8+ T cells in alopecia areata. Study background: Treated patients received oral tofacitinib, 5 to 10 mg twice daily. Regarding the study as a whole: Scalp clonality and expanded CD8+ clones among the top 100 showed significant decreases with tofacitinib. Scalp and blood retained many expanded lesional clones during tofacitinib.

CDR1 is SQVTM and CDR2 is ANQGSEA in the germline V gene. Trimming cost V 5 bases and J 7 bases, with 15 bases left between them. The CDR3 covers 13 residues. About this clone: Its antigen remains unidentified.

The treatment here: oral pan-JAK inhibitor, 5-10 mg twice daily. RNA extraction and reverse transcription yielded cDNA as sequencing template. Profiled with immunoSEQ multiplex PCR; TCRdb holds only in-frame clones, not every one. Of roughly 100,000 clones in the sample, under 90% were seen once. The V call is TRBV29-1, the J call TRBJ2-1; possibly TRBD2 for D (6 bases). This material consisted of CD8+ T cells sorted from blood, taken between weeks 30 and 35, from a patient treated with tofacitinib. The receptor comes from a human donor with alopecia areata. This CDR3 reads CSVRDSRGNEQFF. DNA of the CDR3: TGCAGCGTTAGGGACTCCCGAGGGAATGAGCAGTTCTTC.